The clone carrying this T cell receptor (beta chain) has a single count. Patients were excluded for uncontrolled infection, other autoimmune disease, pregnancy or lactation. This entry comes from a study of T cells in Graves' hyperthyroidism and ophthalmopathy. Background on the study: Peripheral blood specimens were obtained at initial diagnosis, prior to any treatment.

Researchers amplified the TCR beta CDR3 regions from RNA transcripts. In the first-round RT-PCR of the TCR CDR3, the HTBI primer set was used. Using its own MiXCR run on the multiplex PCR reads, TCRdb lists one record per CDR3 protein. The data contain roughly 380,000 distinct CDR3 sequences, approximately 15% of them singletons. Germline V gene data show CDR1 as MNHEY and CDR2 as SMNVEV (reference sequence). The CDR3 totals 17 residues. V was clipped by 3 bases and J by 3 bases; unmatched bases: 8. The gene calls are TRBV27 and TRBJ2-3; TRBD2 aligns across 11 bases. The sequence derives from a woman between 55 and 75 years old with Graves' hyperthyroidism. Specimen: blood. Here the CDR3 DNA reads TGTGCCAGCAGTTTCGGCCTAGCGGGAGGAGGGACAGATACGCAGTATTTT. This translates into CASSFGLAGGGTDTQYF.